This T cell receptor (beta chain) was identified in a study of T-cell reconstitution after alpha-beta-depleted transplantation in children (dated by TCRdb to about 2016). At the level of the whole study: Using TCR repertoire profiling, the study followed T-cell immune reconstitution in a quantitative way in children after TCRalphabeta/CD19-depleted allogeneic hematopoietic cell transplantation.

Concerning this clonotype: The clone's antigen remains unknown. No much larger clone is present one base from it, and per-base qualities are unavailable.

The library was obtained by PCR. The sequencer was an Illumina HiSeq 2500. TCR libraries were prepared with molecular barcoding, using unique molecular identifiers to normalize TCRbeta repertoire quantification. TCRdb cleaned the public reads at Q25 with fastp, built clones with MiXCR and kept in-frame beta chains. Under each unique CDR3 protein, matching rows form one entry showing the most common genes and DNA. Here the sample has about 540,000 distinct CDR3 sequences; roughly 18% occur a single time. Jointly, the top ten make up approximately 3% of the sample. Trimming takes 1 base from V and 0 bases from J, and the germline ends sit 12 bases apart. Including the terminal cysteine and phenylalanine, the CDR3 comprises 16 residues. The retained sequence is limited to the CDR3, 48 bases, with the frame set at the first base. CDR1 and CDR2 are drawn from the germline V gene: LGHNT, FRNRAP.

The sequencing used PBMCs from the stem cell graft donor, collected from the stem cell graft. The chain is made from TRBV12-5 and TRBJ2-5; TRBD1 could be the D gene, as 5 bases match. The sequence came from a human donor who donated a stem cell graft to a child with acute lymphoblastic leukemia. The DNA reads as follows: TGTGCTAGTGGTTTGGACAGGACAACGTACCAAGAGACCCAGTACTTC. This encodes CASGLDRTTYQETQYF.